The clone carrying this T cell receptor (beta chain) has at least ten counts. Its antigen is unidentified. This record comes from a study of T cells in Graves' hyperthyroidism and ophthalmopathy. Study results and caveats: Blood also contained most expanded thyroid clonotypes above 0.001. Ophthalmopathy was told apart from stable hyperthyroidism by a 13 V-J model.

CDR1 is MDHEN, CDR2 SYDVKM, per germline. V was trimmed by 4 bases and J by 8 bases, leaving 8 bases between them. The CDR3 runs 12 residues. Amplification targeted TCR beta CDR3 regions from RNA transcripts. During a first-round RT-PCR of the TCR CDR3, the HTBI primer set was used. TCRdb recomputed calls from the multiplex PCR reads with MiXCR, one row per CDR3 protein. The repertoire holds around 350,000 distinct CDR3 sequences, about 13% seen once, with 9.2% in the top ten. Aged 18 to 65, the patients had hyperthyroidism that was newly diagnosed and had lasted under 2 months. This chain links TRBV28 with TRBJ1-4; D not certain. This TCR came from a woman under 30 with Graves' hyperthyroidism. What was sequenced was blood. DNA of the CDR3: TGTGCCAGCAGTTCCTGGACGGAAAAACTGTTTTTT. This gives the protein CASSSWTEKLFF.